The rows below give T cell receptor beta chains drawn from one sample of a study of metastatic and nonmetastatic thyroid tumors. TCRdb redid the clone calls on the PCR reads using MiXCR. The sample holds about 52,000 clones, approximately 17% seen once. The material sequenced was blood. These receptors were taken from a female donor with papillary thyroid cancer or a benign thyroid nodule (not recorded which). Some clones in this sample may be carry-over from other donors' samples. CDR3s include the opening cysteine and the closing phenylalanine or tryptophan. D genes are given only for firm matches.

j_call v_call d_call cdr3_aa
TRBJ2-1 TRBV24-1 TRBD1 CATSPGGHGSYNEQFF
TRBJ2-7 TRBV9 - CASSVDVGEQYF
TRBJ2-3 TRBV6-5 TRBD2 CASSYSGLSGSTDKKYF
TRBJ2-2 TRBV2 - CASMIARSGSHTGELFF
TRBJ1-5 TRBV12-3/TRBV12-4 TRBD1 CASRTGGAWSQPQHF
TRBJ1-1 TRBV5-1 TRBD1 CASSSGTVGTEAFF
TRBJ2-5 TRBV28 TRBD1 CASSVQGLVETQYF
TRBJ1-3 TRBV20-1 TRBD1 CSARGQSSGNTIYF
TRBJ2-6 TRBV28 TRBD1 CAILDRVVANVLTF
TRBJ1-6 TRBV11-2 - CASSLRQSSYNSPLHF
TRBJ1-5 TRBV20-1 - CSARSSGSDQPQHF
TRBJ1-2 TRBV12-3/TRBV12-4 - CASSLVGINGYTF
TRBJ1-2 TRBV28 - CASWEPTGYTF
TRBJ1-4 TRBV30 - CAWSWRGGDEKLFF
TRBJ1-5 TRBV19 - CASSECQCNQPQHF
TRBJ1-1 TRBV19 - CASIVALTEAFF
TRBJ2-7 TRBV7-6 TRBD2 CASQEREGYEQYF
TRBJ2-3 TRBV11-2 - CASTLRASTDTQYF
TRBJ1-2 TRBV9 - CASSLDDSYGCTF
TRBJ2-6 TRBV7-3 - CASPPGWDFSGANVLTF
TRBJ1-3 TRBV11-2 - CASSARQISGNTIYF
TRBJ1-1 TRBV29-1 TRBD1 CSVLQGGNTEAFF
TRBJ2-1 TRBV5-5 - CASSLQEYNEQFF
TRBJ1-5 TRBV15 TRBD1 CATSRDRTGSQPQHF
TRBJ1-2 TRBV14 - CASSPSRGYGYTF
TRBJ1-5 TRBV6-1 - CASSAGGSNQPQHF
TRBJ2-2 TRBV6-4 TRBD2 CASSSGRETGELFF
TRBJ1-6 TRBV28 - CASRVTGVYNSPLHF
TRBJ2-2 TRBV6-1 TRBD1 CASSPGPVQGYTWELFF
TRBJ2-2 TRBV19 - CASSIAVVGELFF
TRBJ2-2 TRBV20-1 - CSARYKITGELFF
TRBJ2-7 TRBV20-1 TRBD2 CSARAPPTSGRSYEQYF
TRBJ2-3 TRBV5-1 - CASRISPPTRLDTQYF
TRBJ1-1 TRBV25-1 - CASTPLRGAGNTEAFF
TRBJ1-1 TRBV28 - CASSLFAGGCTEAFF
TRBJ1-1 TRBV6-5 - CASSYGLRAFF
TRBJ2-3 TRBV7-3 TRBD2 CASSYTSGSSNIPQYF
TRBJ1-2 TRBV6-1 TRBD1 CASSQRTGINYGYTF
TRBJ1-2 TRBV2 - CASREERAYLYGYTF
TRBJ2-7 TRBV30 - CAWSLSPRGEQYF
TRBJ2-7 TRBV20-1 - CSARDVYEQYF
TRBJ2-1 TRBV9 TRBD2 CASSSPGLGIREQFF
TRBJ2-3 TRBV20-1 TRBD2 CSASSGTSGRASTDTQYF
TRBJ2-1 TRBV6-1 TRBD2 CASSDGLAGSSVYNEQFF
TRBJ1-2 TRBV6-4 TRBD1 CAIPPPDRGRDGYTF
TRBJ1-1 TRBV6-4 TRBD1 CASGTAIMNTEAFF
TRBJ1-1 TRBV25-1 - CASNTNTEAFF
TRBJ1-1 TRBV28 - CASSLSGGGATEAFF
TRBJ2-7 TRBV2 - CASSRFPQGQYF
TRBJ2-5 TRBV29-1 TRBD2 CSVVLAGVGFETQYF
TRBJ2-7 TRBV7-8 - CASSSWTVEKEQYF